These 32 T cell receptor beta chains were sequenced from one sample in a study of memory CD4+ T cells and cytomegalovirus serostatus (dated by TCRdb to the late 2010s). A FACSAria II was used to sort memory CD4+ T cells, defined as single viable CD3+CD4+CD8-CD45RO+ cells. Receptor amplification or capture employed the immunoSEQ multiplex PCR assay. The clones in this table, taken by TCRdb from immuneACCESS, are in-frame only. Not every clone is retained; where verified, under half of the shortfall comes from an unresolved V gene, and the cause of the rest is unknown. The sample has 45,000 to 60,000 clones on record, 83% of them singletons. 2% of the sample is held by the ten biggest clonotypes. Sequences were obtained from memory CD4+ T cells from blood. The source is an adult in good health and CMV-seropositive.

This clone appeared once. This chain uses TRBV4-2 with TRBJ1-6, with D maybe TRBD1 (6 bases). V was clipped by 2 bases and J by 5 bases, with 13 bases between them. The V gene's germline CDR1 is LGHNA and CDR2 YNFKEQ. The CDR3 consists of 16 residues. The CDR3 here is CASSQHRPGDNSPLHF. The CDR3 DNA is TGTGCCAGCAGCCAACATCGGCCAGGGGATAATTCACCCCTCCACTTT.

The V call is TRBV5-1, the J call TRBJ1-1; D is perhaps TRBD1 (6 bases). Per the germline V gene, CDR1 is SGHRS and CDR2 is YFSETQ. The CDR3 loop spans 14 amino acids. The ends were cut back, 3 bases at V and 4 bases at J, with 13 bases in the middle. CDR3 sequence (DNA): TGCGCCAGCAGCTCGTCCCAGGGGCTCACTGAAGCTTTCTTT. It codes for CASSSSQGLTEAFF.

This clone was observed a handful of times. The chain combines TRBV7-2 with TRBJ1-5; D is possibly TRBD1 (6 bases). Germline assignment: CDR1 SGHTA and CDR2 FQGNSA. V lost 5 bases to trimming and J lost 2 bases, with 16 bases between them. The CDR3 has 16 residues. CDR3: CASSRRGSVGNQPQHF. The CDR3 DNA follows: TGTGCCAGCAGCCGAAGGGGGAGCGTCGGCAATCAGCCCCAGCATTTT.

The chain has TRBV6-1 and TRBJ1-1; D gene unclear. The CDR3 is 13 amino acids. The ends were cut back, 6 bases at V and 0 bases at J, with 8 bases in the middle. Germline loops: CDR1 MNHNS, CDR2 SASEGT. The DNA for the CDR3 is TGTGCCAGCAGAACCCAGGTGAACACTGAAGCTTTCTTT. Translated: CASRTQVNTEAFF.

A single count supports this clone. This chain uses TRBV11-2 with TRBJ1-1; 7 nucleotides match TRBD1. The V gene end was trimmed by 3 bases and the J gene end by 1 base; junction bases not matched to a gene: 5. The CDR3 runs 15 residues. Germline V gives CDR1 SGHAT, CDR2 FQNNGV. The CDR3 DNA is TGTGCCAGCAGCTTTAGACAGGGAGGGAACACTGAAGCTTTCTTT. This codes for CASSFRQGGNTEAFF.

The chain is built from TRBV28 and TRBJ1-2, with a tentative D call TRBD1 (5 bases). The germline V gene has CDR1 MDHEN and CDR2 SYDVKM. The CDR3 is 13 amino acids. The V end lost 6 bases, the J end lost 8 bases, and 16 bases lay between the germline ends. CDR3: CASSKGDLGGYTF. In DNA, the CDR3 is TGTGCCAGCAGCAAAGGGGATTTAGGCGGCTACACCTTC.

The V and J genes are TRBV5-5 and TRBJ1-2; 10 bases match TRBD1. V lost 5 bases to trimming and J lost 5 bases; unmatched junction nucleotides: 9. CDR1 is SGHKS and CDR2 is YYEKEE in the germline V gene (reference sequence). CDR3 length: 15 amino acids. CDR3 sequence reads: CASRNHGTGVYGYTF. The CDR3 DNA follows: TGTGCCAGCAGAAACCATGGGACAGGGGTTTATGGCTACACCTTC.

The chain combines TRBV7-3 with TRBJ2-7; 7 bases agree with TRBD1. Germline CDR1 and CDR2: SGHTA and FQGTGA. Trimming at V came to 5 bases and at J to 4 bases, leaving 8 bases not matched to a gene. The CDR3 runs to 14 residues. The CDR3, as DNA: TGTGCCAGCAGCCCCGGGACAGAAGTTTACGAGCAGTACTTC. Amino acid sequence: CASSPGTEVYEQYF.

CDR3 loop: CAWGRGLNYEQYF. The CDR3 nucleotides read TGTGCCTGGGGCAGGGGGCTTAACTACGAGCAGTACTTC. The chain has TRBV30 and TRBJ2-7; TRBD1 agrees at 8 bases. The CDR3 has 13 amino acids. Germline V gene lookup returns CDR1 GTSNPN and CDR2 SVGIG (reference sequence). Trimming took 5 bases from V and 3 from J; bases not matched to a gene: 6.

For the CDR3, the DNA is TGTGCCACCAGCAGAGATCCAGGGGGGGCTGTCGATGGCTACACCTTC. Encoded protein: CATSRDPGGAVDGYTF. The chain combines TRBV15 with TRBJ1-2; 7 bases line up with TRBD1. This CDR3 is 16 amino acids long. The V and J ends lost 0 bases and 6 bases, in that order; junction bases with no gene match: 10. The V gene's germline CDR1 is LNHNV and CDR2 YYDKDF (reference sequence).

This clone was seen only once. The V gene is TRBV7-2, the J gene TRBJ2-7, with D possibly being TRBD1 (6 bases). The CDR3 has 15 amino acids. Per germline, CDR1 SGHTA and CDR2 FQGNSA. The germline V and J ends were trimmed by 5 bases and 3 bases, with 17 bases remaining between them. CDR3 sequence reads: CASSHTLGAGYEQYF. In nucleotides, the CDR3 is TGTGCCAGCAGCCACACTTTGGGGGCCGGCTACGAGCAGTACTTC.

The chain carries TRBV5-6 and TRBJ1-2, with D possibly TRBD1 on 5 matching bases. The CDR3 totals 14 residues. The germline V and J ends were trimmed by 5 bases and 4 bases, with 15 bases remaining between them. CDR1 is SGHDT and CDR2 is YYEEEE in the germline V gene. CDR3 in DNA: TGTGCCAGCAGTTCGACCCCGAGGGGCTATGGCTACACCTTC. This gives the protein CASSSTPRGYGYTF.

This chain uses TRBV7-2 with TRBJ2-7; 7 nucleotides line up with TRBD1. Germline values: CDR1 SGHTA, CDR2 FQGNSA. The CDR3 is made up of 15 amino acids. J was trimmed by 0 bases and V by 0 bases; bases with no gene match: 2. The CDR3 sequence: CASSLARGPSYEQYF. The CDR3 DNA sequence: TGTGCCAGCAGCTTAGCGAGGGGGCCCTCCTACGAGCAGTACTTC.

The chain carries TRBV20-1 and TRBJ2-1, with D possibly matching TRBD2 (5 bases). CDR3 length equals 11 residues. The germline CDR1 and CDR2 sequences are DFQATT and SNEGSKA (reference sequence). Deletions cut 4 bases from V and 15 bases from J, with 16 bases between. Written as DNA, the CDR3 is TGCAGTGCTAAGAGGGATGCCCGAGCGTTCTTC. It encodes CSAKRDARAFF.

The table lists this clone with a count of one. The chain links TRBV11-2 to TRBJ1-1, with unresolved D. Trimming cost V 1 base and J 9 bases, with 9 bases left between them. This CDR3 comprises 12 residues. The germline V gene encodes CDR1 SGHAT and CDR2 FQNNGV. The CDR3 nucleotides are TGTGCCAGCAGCTTAGTAAGCGCTAAAGCTTTCTTT. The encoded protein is CASSLVSAKAFF.

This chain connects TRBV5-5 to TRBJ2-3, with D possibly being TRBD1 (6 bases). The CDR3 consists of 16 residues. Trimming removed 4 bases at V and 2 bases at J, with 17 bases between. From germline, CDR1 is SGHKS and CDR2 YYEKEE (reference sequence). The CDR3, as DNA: TGTGCCAGCAGCCCCCAACCGGGACACCTCACAGATACGCAGTATTTT. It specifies CASSPQPGHLTDTQYF.

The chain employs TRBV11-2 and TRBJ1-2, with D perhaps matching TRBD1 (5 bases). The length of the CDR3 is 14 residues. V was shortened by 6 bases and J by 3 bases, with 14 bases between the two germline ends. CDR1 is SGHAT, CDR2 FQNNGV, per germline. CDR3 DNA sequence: TGTGCCAGCAGTTCAGGGTGGTCCGACTATGGCTACACCTTC. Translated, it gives CASSSGWSDYGYTF.

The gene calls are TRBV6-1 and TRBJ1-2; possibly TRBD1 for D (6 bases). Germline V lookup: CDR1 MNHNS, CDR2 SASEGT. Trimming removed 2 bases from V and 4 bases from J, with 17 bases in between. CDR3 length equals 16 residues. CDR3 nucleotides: TGTGCCAGCAGTGAAAGGAGTAACAGGGTCGGCTATGGCTACACCTTC. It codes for CASSERSNRVGYGYTF.

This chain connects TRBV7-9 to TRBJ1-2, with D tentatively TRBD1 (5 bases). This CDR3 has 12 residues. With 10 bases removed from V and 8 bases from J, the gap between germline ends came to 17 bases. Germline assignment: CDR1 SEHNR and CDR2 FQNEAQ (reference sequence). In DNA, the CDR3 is TGTGCCACCCTAACAGGCGAGAGCGGCTACACCTTC. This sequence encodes CATLTGESGYTF.

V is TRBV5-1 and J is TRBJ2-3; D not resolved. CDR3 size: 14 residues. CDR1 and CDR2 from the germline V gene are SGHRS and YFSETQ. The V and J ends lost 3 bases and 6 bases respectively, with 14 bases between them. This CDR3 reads CASSSDSLRDTQYF. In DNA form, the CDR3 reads TGCGCCAGCAGCTCTGATTCGCTTCGGGATACGCAGTATTTT.

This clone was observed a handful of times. The CDR3 DNA reads as TGTGCCAGCAGCCAAGAGGTGATTCTTGAAAAACTGTTTTTT. This encodes CASSQEVILEKLFF. V gene TRBV4-2 combines with J gene TRBJ1-4, with D uncertain. V was clipped by 0 bases and J by 7 bases, with 9 bases between them. The CDR3 loop spans 14 amino acids. Germline-derived CDR1 and CDR2 are LGHNA and YNFKEQ.

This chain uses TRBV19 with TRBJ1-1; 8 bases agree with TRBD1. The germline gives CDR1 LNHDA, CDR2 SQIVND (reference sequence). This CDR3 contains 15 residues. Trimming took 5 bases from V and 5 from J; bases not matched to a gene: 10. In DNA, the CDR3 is TGTGCCAGTAGTTCCAGGACAGGGATGGGGACTGAAGCTTTCTTT. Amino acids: CASSSRTGMGTEAFF.

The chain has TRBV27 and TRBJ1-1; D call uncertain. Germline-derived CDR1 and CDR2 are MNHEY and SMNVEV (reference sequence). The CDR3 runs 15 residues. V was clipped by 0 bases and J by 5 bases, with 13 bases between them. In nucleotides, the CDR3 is TGTGCCAGCAGTTTATCATTCAGAGGAAGGACTGAAGCTTTCTTT. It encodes CASSLSFRGRTEAFF.

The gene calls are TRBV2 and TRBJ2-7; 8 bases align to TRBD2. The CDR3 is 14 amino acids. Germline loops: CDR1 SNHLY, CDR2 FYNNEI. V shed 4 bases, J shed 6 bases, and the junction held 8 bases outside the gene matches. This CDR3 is CASSGTGGWREQYF. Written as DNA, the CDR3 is TGTGCCAGCAGTGGGACGGGAGGGTGGCGCGAGCAGTACTTC. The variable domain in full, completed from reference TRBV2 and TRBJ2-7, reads EPEVTQTPSHQVTQMGQEVILRCVPISNHLYFYWYRQILGQKVEFLVSFYNNEISEKSEIFDDQFSVERPDGSNFTLKIRSTKLEDSAMYFCASSGTGGWREQYFGPGTRLTVT.

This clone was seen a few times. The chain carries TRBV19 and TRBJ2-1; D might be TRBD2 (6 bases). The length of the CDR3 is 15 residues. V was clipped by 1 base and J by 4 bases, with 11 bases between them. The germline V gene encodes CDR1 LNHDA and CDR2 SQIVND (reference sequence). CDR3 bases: TGTGCCAGTAGTATAGCCGGGGGTGGGTACAATGAGCAGTTCTTC. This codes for CASSIAGGGYNEQFF.

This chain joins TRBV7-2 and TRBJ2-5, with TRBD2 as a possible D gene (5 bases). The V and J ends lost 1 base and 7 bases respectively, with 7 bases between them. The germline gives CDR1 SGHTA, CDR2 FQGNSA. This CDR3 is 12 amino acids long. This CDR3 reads CASSLGRGTQYF. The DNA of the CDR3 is TGTGCCAGCAGCTTAGGTCGGGGGACCCAGTACTTC.

The CDR3 DNA follows: TGTGCCAGCAGCTTCTTAGGAGCAGATACGCAGTATTTT. It codes for CASSFLGADTQYF. The chain combines TRBV7-2 with TRBJ2-3, with unresolved D. CDR1 SGHTA and CDR2 FQGNSA come from the germline V gene. V was clipped by 3 bases and J by 4 bases, with 8 bases between them. CDR3 length: 13 residues.

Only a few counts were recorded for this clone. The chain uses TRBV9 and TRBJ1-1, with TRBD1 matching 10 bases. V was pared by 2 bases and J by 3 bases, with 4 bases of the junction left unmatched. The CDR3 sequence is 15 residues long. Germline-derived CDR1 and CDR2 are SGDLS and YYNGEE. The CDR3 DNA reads TGTGCCAGCAGCGTGGGACAGGGGTTTGACACTGAAGCTTTCTTT. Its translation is CASSVGQGFDTEAFF.

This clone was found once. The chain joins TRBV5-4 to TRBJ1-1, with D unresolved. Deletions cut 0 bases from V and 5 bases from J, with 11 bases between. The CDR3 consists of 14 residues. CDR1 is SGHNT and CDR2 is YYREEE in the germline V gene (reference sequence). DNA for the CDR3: TGTGCCAGCAGCTTGGCACCCCTACGGACTGAAGCTTTCTTT. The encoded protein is CASSLAPLRTEAFF.

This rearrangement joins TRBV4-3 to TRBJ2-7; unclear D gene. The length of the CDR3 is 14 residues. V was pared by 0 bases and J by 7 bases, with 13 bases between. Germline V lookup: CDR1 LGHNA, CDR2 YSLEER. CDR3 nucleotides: TGCGCCAGCAGCCAAGATGTCTCGGCCACGGAGCAGTACTTC. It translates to CASSQDVSATEQYF.

CDR3 nucleotide sequence: TGTGCCAGCAGCTCACGGGCAGGGTCCGGGGAGCTGTTTTTT. Protein sequence: CASSSRAGSGELFF. The rearrangement links TRBV7-3 to TRBJ2-2; TRBD1 might be the D (5 bases). Germline lookup yields CDR1 SGHTA and CDR2 FQGTGA. There are 14 residues in the CDR3. The V and J ends lost 4 bases and 6 bases respectively, with 12 bases between them.

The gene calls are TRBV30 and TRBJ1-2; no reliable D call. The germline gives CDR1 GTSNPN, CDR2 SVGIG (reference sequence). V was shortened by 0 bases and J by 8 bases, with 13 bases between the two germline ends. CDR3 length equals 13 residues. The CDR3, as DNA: TGTGCCTGGAGTGTGATCCGTGAGGAGGGCTACACCTTC. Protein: CAWSVIREEGYTF.